This TCR beta chain was observed in a study of cytomegalovirus exposure and HLA in healthy donors. This PCR relied on a set of 60 Vbeta primers and 13 Jbeta primers. Measured with immunoSEQ multiplex PCR; TCRdb has only the in-frame clones, and not every one. The sample has about 160,000 clones; over 65% are singletons. CDR3 length: 18 residues. Losses at the gene ends were 4 bases for V and 0 bases for J; bases not matched to a gene: 9. Germline loops: CDR1 SNHLY, CDR2 FYNNEI. The chain couples TRBV2 to TRBJ2-1, with 10 bases lining up with TRBD2. The sequence was obtained from a woman aged 40 to 50 in good health and CMV-seronegative. The sequencing input was PBMCs. CDR3 sequence reads: CASSGISGGSSSYNEQFF. CDR3 bases: TGTGCCAGCAGTGGGATTAGCGGGGGGTCAAGCTCCTACAATGAGCAGTTCTTC.